This T cell receptor (beta chain) is from a study of cytomegalovirus exposure and HLA in healthy donors (dated by TCRdb to about 2017). About the study as a whole: In an earlier analysis of around 540 of the donors, approximately 260 Gb of sequence data and some 120 million unique TCR beta sequences from 180 million or so T cells were reported. Donor age, sex, ethnicity and CMV serostatus were compiled together with the repertoire data. The study was designed to test whether signatures of past pathogen exposure could be identified by cataloging public T cell receptors. In an earlier analysis of 587 of the donors, high-throughput TCR beta sequencing was used to judge whether each TCR beta V gene segment behaved as functional or pseudogenic. Among some 410 genotyped donors of the cohort, an average of approximately 220,000 unique TCR beta nucleotide sequences was sequenced per donor, of which 15% to 20% were non-productive. Because of strong linkage in the cohort, 5 or 6 DR-DQ haplotypes were treated as single units for association and clustering. The T cell repertoires of 700 or so subjects were profiled by immunosequencing and related to cytomegalovirus serostatus. The number of donors typed differed by locus, with about 620-630 for A, B, C, DRB1 and DQB1, about 500 for DQA1, about 610 for DPA1, and around 430 for DPB1. All discovery cohort repertoires had been generated using a single sequencing platform. To study patterns of TCR occurrence, a later analysis re-analyzed previously published TCR beta repertoires from hundreds of donors and added high-resolution HLA genotyping. Class I and class II HLA loci were covered by the typing at four-digit resolution. Genome-wide SNP genotypes for about 55% of the 666 donors were used in a later genetic analysis, which treated that subset as a discovery cohort. The study combined high-throughput TCR immunosequencing, statistical association of individual TCRs with disease status, and machine learning to predict cytomegalovirus infection status. In the later analysis, no new phenotypic data were used to find candidate immune exposures; instead, reliance was placed on TCR beta sequences and their occurrence across donors. An early release covering about 600 HLA-typed donors comprised approximately 300 gigabases of sequencing data and tens of millions of unique TCR sequences. Besides the first cohort of 666 subjects, a separate validation cohort made up of 120 different subjects was used. Of the approximately 400 genotyped donors, approximately 80% were placed in the genetic ancestry cluster associated with self-reported Caucasian donors.

Concerning this clone: This receptor's antigen is unknown. Base qualities are not recorded, but no much larger clone differs from it by a single base.

From the cysteine up to the phenylalanine, the CDR3 has a length of 15 residues. Kept here is only the CDR3 DNA, which spans 45 bases and is read in frame from base 1. Via the germline V gene, CDR1 is SGHRS and CDR2 YFSETQ. Unmatched junction bases come to 6, with V trimmed by 0 bases and J by 7 bases. The cohort comprised some 680 healthy bone marrow donors. At the time of sampling, every cohort member was nominally healthy, though immune exposures that went unrecorded were likely present. The donor was CMV seropositive and was included in the group of about 290 seropositive cohort members. A peripheral blood sample was collected from each donor, and TCR beta sequencing was performed on peripheral blood mononuclear cells. The Qiagen DNeasy Blood Extraction Kit was used to extract genomic DNA from the blood cell samples. The library was built by means of the immunoSEQ multiplex PCR assay. For the multiplex PCR, a mixture combining 60 forward primers for TCR Vbeta segments and 13 reverse primers for TCR Jbeta segments was used. The CDR3 region of rearranged TCR beta genes was amplified from genomic DNA with a multiplex PCR assay. The Illumina HiSeq System was used to sequence the amplified TCR beta libraries as 87-base-pair reads. Turning to the authors' computational methods: A later analysis tallied around 87 million unique TCR beta chains across the 666 repertoires, and approximately 11 million of those chains were shared by two or more donors. A nearest-neighbor algorithm error-corrected the raw reads and collapsed the reads into unique sequences, merging closely related sequences to remove PCR and sequencing errors. V, D and J gene segments were assigned by aligning CDR3 sequences to IMGT reference sequences. For a sequence to be retained, a match of at least six nucleotides to both a V gene segment and a J gene segment was required. A rearrangement was called productive if the CDR3 had no stop codons and remained in frame with V and J, and every other rearrangement was called non-productive. Following IMGT convention, CDR3 was defined as the stretch from the second conserved V-encoded cysteine up to the conserved J-encoded phenylalanine. The earlier analysis of 500 to 600 of the donors excluded sequences that lacked an unambiguous match to a single V gene segment. In an earlier analysis of several hundred of the donors, a V segment was called functional when productive rearrangements were above 56.7%, and segregating when the standard deviation between donors exceeded 5%. A statistical classification framework was built for diagnosing cytomegalovirus status from the catalog of TCR beta chain sequences. V and J gene assignment, in a later analysis, came from comparing TCR nucleotide sequences with IMGT/GENE-DB human TR gene sequences. Using the TCRdist pipeline, a later analysis assigned CDR3 sequences along with most-parsimonious VDJ recombination scenarios. In a later analysis, each TCR beta chain was defined by its CDR3 amino acid sequence together with its V-gene family, and reads without a unique V-gene family were excluded. In a later analysis, fewer than 650 highly shared, low-generation-probability nucleotide sequences were removed to address suspected cross-contamination and a sequencing artifact. A later analysis calculated a clonal expansion index for each public chain from normalized within-repertoire ranks of inferred template counts. In a later analysis, generation probabilities were computed with a VDJ recombination model fitted to out-of-frame rearrangements, and the resulting probabilities were checked against IGoR. A later analysis scored TCR-TCR, TCR-HLA and TCR-CMV co-occurrence with hypergeometric tests, applying a repertoire-size bias correction to TCR pairs. False discovery rates were estimated in a later analysis by permuting HLA or CMV assignments 20 times. In a later analysis, co-occurring TCRs were grouped using DBSCAN, with TCRdist sequence similarity added in when clustering inside HLA-allele-positive subsets. Repertoires with fewer than 30,000 or more than 120,000 public chains were left out of co-occurrence clustering, as were five repertoires with anomalous nucleotide sharing. Drawn from immuneACCESS, this table holds only the in-frame rearrangements with V and J called that TCRdb kept. Clones are partly lost; checked studies trace under half to an unresolved V gene and leave the rest unexplained. From that table come the V and J calls and clone size; the DNA was used to work out D and trimming. The sample table holds roughly 97,000 clones, of which around 80% were seen once. Of the sample, roughly 5% is held by the ten largest clones.

Study-wide conclusions, independent of this receptor: In a later genetic analysis, fewer N-insertions in productive TCRs were reported among donors in an Asian-associated ancestry cluster than the roughly 710-donor mean. In a later analysis, several top co-occurrence clusters were reported to appear linked to parvovirus B19, influenza, CMV and Epstein-Barr virus. CMV serostatus was the only immune exposure information available for the cohort. A cluster of highly shared sequence variants was judged likely to be a technical artifact of the sequencing pipeline. In vitro tests confirmed that three of the cytomegalovirus-associated TCR beta chains recognize cytomegalovirus antigens. In a later analysis, most CMV-associated TCR beta chains were found to appear HLA-restricted, with HLA associations seemingly driven largely by CMV exposure. Only TCR beta chains were sequenced in this cohort, and the absence of alpha or paired-chain data limited detectable features. V-gene and J-gene trimming of TCR beta chains was associated with a missense DCLRE1C variant in a later genetic analysis, and the association was replicated in an independent cohort. An earlier analysis of 587 of the donors showed that most TCR beta V segments appeared in productive rearrangements either about 87% or about 30% of the time, which broadly matched IMGT annotations. The authors suggested that the approach could potentially be extended to other disease states and immunological phenotypes. Presence/absence analyses assumed roughly uniform sequencing depth across donors, an assumption that may not hold. According to a later analysis, TCR association rates differed among HLA loci, with DRB1 alleles showing the most associated TCRs and HLA-C alleles showing the fewest. A later analysis associated approximately 17,000 TCR beta sequences with specific HLA alleles at a false discovery rate of 0.05. Because counts were too low, about 18 rarely observed V segments, including chromosome 9 orphons, were excluded from the earlier analysis of some 590 of the donors. A further reported finding was that TCR beta sequences accurately predicted the HLA-A and HLA-B alleles for most subjects in the first cohort. Assigning TCR associations to individual alleles was difficult when HLA alleles, especially DR and DQ, strongly co-occurred. Cytomegalovirus status was reported to be diagnosed by the classifier with high specificity and sensitivity in both the original and validation cohorts. Most TCR sequences were seen in very few donors, while some public TCRs were found in many individuals. HLA typing was unavailable for some donors at each locus, so association tests used only the typed subset. Correlated functional status among segregating V segments might reflect linkage disequilibrium, but an unknown experimental factor could not be ruled out. In a later analysis, HLA-associated TCR beta chains showed more clonal expansion and lower generation probabilities than non-associated chains that were equally common. Because the 87-base-pair reads could not distinguish some IMGT-functional V segments, including TRBV6-2 and TRBV6-3, those segments were excluded. The study gave a list of about 160 TCR beta chains associated with cytomegalovirus.

The receptor was isolated from a man aged 40-55 years in good health and CMV-seropositive. The specimen sequenced was PBMCs. The rearrangement combines TRBV5-1 with TRBJ2-1, with 8 bases matching TRBD2. The CDR3 in this case is CASSLERGGRNEQFF. The nucleotide sequence is given as TGCGCCAGCAGCTTGGAACGGGGGGGCCGGAATGAGCAGTTCTTC.